What follows are 20 T cell receptor beta chains derived from one specimen sequenced in a study of OX40 agonist ivuxolimab in advanced cancers. Assay used: immunoSEQ multiplex PCR; TCRdb lists only in-frame clones, some missing. This table holds 50,000 to 75,000 clones, under 95% found once. The sequences come from CD4+ or CD8+ T cells sorted from blood, collected in a trial of the OX40 agonist ivuxolimab. Receptor source: an adult with an advanced solid tumor such as melanoma, head and neck, liver or kidney cancer.

V is TRBV4-2 and J is TRBJ2-1, with D tentatively TRBD1 or TRBD2 (5 bases each). The CDR3 consists of 15 residues. Germline V gene sequence: CDR1 LGHNA, CDR2 YNFKEQ. V was trimmed by 4 bases and J by 8 bases, leaving 18 bases between them. CDR3 loop: CASSRRDQRKDEQFF. DNA of the CDR3: TGTGCCAGCAGCCGCCGGGACCAGCGAAAGGATGAGCAGTTCTTC.

This chain uses TRBV7-3 with TRBJ2-2, with D perhaps TRBD2 (6 bases). Germline assignment: CDR1 SGHTA and CDR2 FQGTGA. The V and J ends lost 6 bases and 3 bases respectively, with 11 bases between them. CDR3 length: 14 amino acids. The CDR3 protein is CASRVGLYTGELFF. CDR3 in DNA: TGTGCCAGCAGGGTCGGACTATACACCGGGGAGCTGTTTTTT.

In regard to this clone: The same CDR3 is also encoded by other DNA sequences in this sample. The gene calls are TRBV30 and TRBJ2-7; TRBD2 matches at 7 bases. Per the germline V gene, CDR1 is GTSNPN and CDR2 is SVGIG (reference sequence). Losses at the gene ends were 1 base for V and 6 bases for J; bases not matched to a gene: 6. The CDR3 runs to 13 residues. The DNA for the CDR3 is TGTGCCTGGAGTGGGGGGAGGGCGGGCGAGCAGTACTTC. Its translation is CAWSGGRAGEQYF.

The chain combines TRBV10-3 with TRBJ2-3, with D hard to call. V lost 4 bases to trimming and J lost 4 bases, with 15 bases between them. CDR3 length equals 15 residues. CDR1 is ENHRY and CDR2 is SYGVKD in the germline V gene. For the CDR3, the DNA is TGTGCCATCAGTGTGGATAGCCGGGCATCAGATACGCAGTATTTT. Residues: CAISVDSRASDTQYF.

The J gene is TRBJ2-1, the V gene TRBV7-2; D is uncertain. The ends were cut back, 2 bases at V and 9 bases at J, with 5 bases in the middle. The CDR3 has 11 amino acids. Germline CDR1 and CDR2: SGHTA and FQGNSA. The CDR3 region has the DNA TGTGCCAGCAGCTTACGGGTTGAGCAGTTCTTC. It codes for CASSLRVEQFF.

As for this clone: At one boundary the junction diverges from the germline segment, which might be a read error. Different DNA sequences within this sample yield the same CDR3. The chain employs TRBV11-2 and TRBJ2-2; D assignment may be TRBD1 or TRBD2 (5 bases each). Germline loops: CDR1 SGHAT, CDR2 FQNNGV. CDR3 length equals 14 residues. The DNA of the CDR3 is TGTGCCAGCAGCTTACCGGTGGGGACCGGGGAGCTATTTTTT. Protein product: CASSLPVGTGELFF. Based on the CDR3 plus reference TRBV11-2 and TRBJ2-2, the full variable domain is EAGVAQSPRYKIIEKRQSVAFWCNPISGHATLYWYQQILGQGPKLLIQFQNNGVVDDSQLPKDRFSAERLKGVDSTLKIQPAKLEDSAVYLCASSLPVGTGELFFGEGSRLTVL.

The chain recombines TRBV7-2 with TRBJ2-2, with D perhaps TRBD1 or TRBD2 (5 bases each). CDR1 and CDR2 (germline): SGHTA, FQGNSA. Trimming took off 11 bases at V and 5 bases at J, with 18 bases between the two ends. The CDR3 spans 14 residues. The CDR3: CAWQGPGMTGELFF. Written as DNA, the CDR3 is TGTGCCTGGCAGGGACCCGGGATGACCGGGGAGCTGTTTTTT.

The chain uses TRBV19 and TRBJ2-2; D is perhaps TRBD1 (6 bases). The CDR3 covers 15 residues. Per the germline V gene, CDR1 is LNHDA and CDR2 is SQIVND (reference sequence). V was shortened by 1 base and J by 1 base, with 7 bases between the two germline ends. CDR3 nucleotide sequence: TGTGCCAGTAGTATAGCAGGGGTGAACACCGGGGAGCTGTTTTTT. Translation gives CASSIAGVNTGELFF.

The V gene is TRBV6-6, the J gene TRBJ2-7; D is possibly TRBD1 or TRBD2 (5 bases each). The CDR3 extends over 13 amino acids. Germline CDR1 MNHNY, CDR2 SVGAGI (reference sequence). V lost 0 bases and J lost 12, with 15 bases in between. CDR3 sequence (DNA): TGTGCCAGCAGTTACTCCCCCGGATGGGGGTGGTACTTC. This translates into CASSYSPGWGWYF.

This clone was detected a few times. This chain links TRBV7-3 with TRBJ2-5, with D tentatively TRBD1 or TRBD2 (5 bases each). The CDR3 is 14 amino acids. In germline, CDR1 is SGHTA, CDR2 FQGTGA. V lost 5 bases and J lost 2, with 12 bases in between. CDR3: CASSARDGQETQYF. The CDR3 nucleotides read TGTGCCAGCAGCGCCCGGGACGGGCAAGAGACCCAGTACTTC.

The rearrangement uses TRBV7-6 and TRBJ2-2; D perhaps matches TRBD2 (6 bases). The germline V gene encodes CDR1 SGHVS and CDR2 FNYEAQ. Trimming removed 5 bases from V and 0 bases from J, with 10 bases in between. The CDR3 sequence is 15 residues long. The CDR3 DNA sequence: TGTGCCAGCAGCAAAAGCGGGCCGAACACCGGGGAGCTGTTTTTT. Protein sequence: CASSKSGPNTGELFF. Full variable domain (rest looked up from reference TRBV7-6 and TRBJ2-2): GAGVSQSPRYKVTKRGQDVALRCDPISGHVSLYWYRQALGQGPEFLTYFNYEAQQDKSGLPNDRFSAERPEGSISTLTIQRTEQRDSAMYRCASSKSGPNTGELFFGEGSRLTVL.

This clone was detected once. The chain has TRBV7-3 and TRBJ1-1; D call uncertain. CDR1 SGHTA and CDR2 FQGTGA come from the germline V gene. V shed 5 bases and J shed 2 bases, with 12 bases lying between them. CDR3 length: 14 amino acids. DNA for the CDR3: TGTGCCAGCAGCCCTCGCGAGGGTAACACTGAAGCTTTCTTT. Its translation: CASSPREGNTEAFF.

The chain carries TRBV6-1 and TRBJ1-1; 7 nucleotides match TRBD1. The CDR3 contains 15 residues. The germline CDR1 and CDR2 sequences are MNHNS and SASEGT. Trimming at V came to 4 bases and at J to 0 bases, leaving 5 bases not matched to a gene. CDR3 in amino acids: CASSGWTGLNTEAFF. The CDR3 coding sequence is TGTGCCAGCAGTGGATGGACAGGACTGAACACTGAAGCTTTCTTT.

V is TRBV7-8 and J is TRBJ2-7, with D perhaps matching TRBD1 or TRBD2 (5 bases each). V lost 4 bases to trimming and J lost 1 base, with 17 bases between them. This CDR3 region has 16 residues. Germline-derived CDR1 and CDR2 are SGHVS and FQNEAQ. In nucleotides, the CDR3 is TGTGCCAGCAGCTCTAGCCGGGACCCGTGGTCCTACGAGCAGTACTTC. Its protein product is CASSSSRDPWSYEQYF.

To note about this clone: Without the conserved terminal phenylalanine or tryptophan, this CDR3 likely stems from a read error. V gene TRBV25-1 combines with J gene TRBJ1-1, with D perhaps TRBD1 (5 bases). Trimming removed 3 bases from V and 10 bases from J, with 21 bases in between. This CDR3 contains 15 residues. CDR1 is MGHDK, CDR2 SYGVNS, per germline. CDR3 sequence: CASSDPQAGRGAAFL. CDR3 DNA: TGTGCCAGCAGTGACCCACAGGCGGGGAGAGGAGCAGCTTTCCTT.

The rearrangement links TRBV5-4 to TRBJ2-7, with unresolved D. This CDR3 is built from 14 residues. Germline CDR1 SGHNT, CDR2 YYREEE (reference sequence). V was pared by 1 base and J by 7 bases, with 15 bases between. The CDR3 region is CASSLSVLVFEQYF. DNA of the CDR3: TGTGCCAGCAGCTTGTCGGTTCTTGTCTTTGAGCAGTACTTC.

J is TRBJ2-7 and V is TRBV6-5; possible D gene TRBD1, 7 bases. The V and J ends lost 0 bases and 0 bases respectively, with 12 bases between them. This CDR3 has 16 amino acids. Germline-derived CDR1 and CDR2 are MNHEY and SVGAGI. The CDR3 nucleotides are TGTGCCAGCAGTTACTCGAATCAGGGGGGCTCCTACGAGCAGTACTTC. This gives the protein CASSYSNQGGSYEQYF.

The V and J genes are TRBV5-1 and TRBJ1-2; 10 nucleotides agree with TRBD1. Germline loops: CDR1 SGHRS, CDR2 YFSETQ. Trimming cost V 4 bases and J 6 bases; bases outside gene matches: 3. The CDR3 sequence is 13 residues long. The CDR3 DNA follows: TGCGCCAGCAGCCAGACAGGGGGCAATGGCTACACCTTC. Protein: CASSQTGGNGYTF.

The CDR3 coding sequence is TGTGCCAGTAGTACCTCTGAATCCGTGGCCTATGGCTACACCTTC. Protein sequence: CASSTSESVAYGYTF. The J gene is TRBJ1-2, the V gene TRBV19; no definite D call. Trimming removed 4 bases at V and 4 bases at J, with 16 bases between. The CDR3 contains 15 residues. From germline, CDR1 is LNHDA and CDR2 SQIVND (reference sequence).

V usage is TRBV5-1 and J usage is TRBJ2-3; a possible D gene is TRBD1 (5 bases). The CDR3 has 15 amino acids. Germline V lookup: CDR1 SGHRS, CDR2 YFSETQ. Trimming stripped 4 bases from V and 2 bases from J, with 14 bases between. CDR3 in amino acids: CASSLSVGDTDTQYF. In DNA form, the CDR3 reads TGCGCCAGCAGCCTTTCCGTAGGGGACACAGATACGCAGTATTTT. Using reference TRBV5-1 and TRBJ2-3 for the parts outside the CDR3, the full variable domain is KAGVTQTPRYLIKTRGQQVTLSCSPISGHRSVSWYQQTPGQGLQFLFEYFSETQRNKGNFPGRFSGRQFSNSRSEMNVSTLELGDSALYLCASSLSVGDTDTQYFGPGTRLTVL.